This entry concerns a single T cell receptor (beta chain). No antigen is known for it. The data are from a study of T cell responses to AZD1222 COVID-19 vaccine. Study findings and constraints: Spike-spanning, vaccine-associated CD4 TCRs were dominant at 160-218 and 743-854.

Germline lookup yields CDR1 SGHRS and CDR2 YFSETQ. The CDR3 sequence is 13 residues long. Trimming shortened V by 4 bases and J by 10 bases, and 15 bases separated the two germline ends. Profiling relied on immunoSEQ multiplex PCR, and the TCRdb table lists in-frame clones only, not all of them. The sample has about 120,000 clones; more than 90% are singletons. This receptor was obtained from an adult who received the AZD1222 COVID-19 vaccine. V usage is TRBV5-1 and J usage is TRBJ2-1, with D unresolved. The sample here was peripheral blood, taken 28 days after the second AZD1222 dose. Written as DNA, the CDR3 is TGCGCCAGCAGCAATCCTCGGGTAGAGGAGCAGTTCTTC. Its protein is CASSNPRVEEQFF.